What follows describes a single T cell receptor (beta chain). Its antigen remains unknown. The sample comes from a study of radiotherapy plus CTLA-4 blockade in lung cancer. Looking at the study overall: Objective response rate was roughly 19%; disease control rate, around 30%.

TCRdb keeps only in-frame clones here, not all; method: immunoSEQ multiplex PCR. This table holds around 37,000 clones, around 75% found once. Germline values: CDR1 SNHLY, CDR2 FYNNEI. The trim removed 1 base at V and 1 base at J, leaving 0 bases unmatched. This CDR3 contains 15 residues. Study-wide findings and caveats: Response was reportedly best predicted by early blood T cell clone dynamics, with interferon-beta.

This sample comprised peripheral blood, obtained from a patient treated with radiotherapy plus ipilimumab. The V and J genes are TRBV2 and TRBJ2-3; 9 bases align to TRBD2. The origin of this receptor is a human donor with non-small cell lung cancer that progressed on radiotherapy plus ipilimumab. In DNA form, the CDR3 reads TGTGCCAGCAGTGAAGGCGGGAGGGGCACAGATACGCAGTATTTT. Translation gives CASSEGGRGTDTQYF.